This T cell receptor (beta chain) was captured in a study of T cells after yellow fever vaccination (dated by TCRdb to about 2019). Background for the entire study: Libraries from fractions with low cell numbers were prepared with the SMART-Seq v4 Ultra Low Input RNA kit. To follow T-cell clones before and after primary and booster YFV17D yellow fever vaccination, bulk TCR alpha and beta repertoires were sequenced over time. The cohort comprised two healthy male donors, one aged 18 to 30 and one aged 30 to 40 years. Blood was drawn at multiple timepoints before and after primary and secondary immunization, with bulk PBMC replicates and cell subsets isolated. What the study reported, not specific to this receptor: Because only a couple of donors were included in the study, the extent to which the findings can be generalized is limited. After the booster, most of the clones that had expanded following primary vaccination were detected again (approximately 96% of CD4 and around 90% of CD8), which suggests that memory was broadly maintained. The secondary T-cell response was found to be weaker but faster than the primary response, with a peak reached on day 5 rather than on day 15. A small share of clonotypes was detected in both CD4 and CD8 compartments, with the overlap likely arising from convergent recombination. Computational filtering was required because FACS-sorted repertoires could contain abundant contaminating clonotypes from the bulk population.

Via the germline V gene, CDR1 is MGHRA and CDR2 YSYEKL. V drops 2 bases and J drops 6 bases, leaving 14 bases in between. From cysteine to phenylalanine, the CDR3 is 15 amino acids long. Solely the CDR3 DNA is kept, with 45 bases framed from the first base. The meaning of the sample's treatment or condition label: live attenuated yellow fever vaccine strain. A standard Ficoll-Paque protocol was used to isolate PBMCs from peripheral blood. Dynabeads CD4 and CD8 positive selection kits were used to isolate the CD4 and CD8 T-cell fractions. TriZol was used to extract RNA from bulk PBMCs, CD4 and CD8 fractions, and dextramer-positive and dextramer-negative fractions. Regarding this clonotype: Its antigen is not yet known. Within one base of it there is no much larger clone, and no base qualities were kept.

Sequencing used an Illumina NovaSeq 6000. TCR cDNA was made using 5'RACE template switching, a step that added a universal primer site and unique molecular identifiers. cDNA synthesis was primed from both the TCR alpha and TCR beta constant segments. Libraries were amplified in two PCR steps, with sample barcodes and sequencing adapters added in the second step. Sequencing of the libraries was done on either Illumina HiSeq 2500 (2x100 bp) or NovaSeq (2x150 bp). On the study's bioinformatics: MIGEC was used to demultiplex reads and collapse the reads into UMI consensus sequences, and MiXCR was used for V(D)J alignment. Vaccine-responding clonotypes were defined with edgeR using replicate PBMC samples, requiring FDR below 0.01 and a log2 fold change above 5 up to day 15. CD4 or CD8 identity was assigned to each bulk clonotype according to whether the clonotype was present at higher abundance in the sequenced CD4 repertoire or the sequenced CD8 repertoire. TCRdb trimmed the raw reads at Q25, called clones with MiXCR and kept productive beta chains. Rows merge per CDR3 protein into single entries with the most common DNA and genes. It is TCRdb's table, rather than the study itself, that gives the V and J calls and clone size. The sample data list more than 95,000 distinct CDR3 sequences, and about 8.4% of these were observed just once. About 40% of the sample goes to the ten largest clones.

The input for sequencing was CD8+ T cells sorted from PBMCs, taken on the day of the yellow fever booster vaccination. The sequence was obtained from a young man who received the YFV17D yellow fever vaccine. The sequence joins TRBV4-1 to TRBJ1-5; the D gene cannot be named for sure. The nucleotide sequence reads as follows: TGCGCCAGCAGCCAAAGTTTAGGGAACGGTCAGCCCCAGCATTTT. It translates to CASSQSLGNGQPQHF.